This TCR beta chain derives from a study of human T cells and chemical hapten exposure. Study observations and caveats: Expanded TCR sets contained significantly more large CDR3 similarity clusters than controls.

From the RACE reads, TCRdb called clonotypes with MiXCR, one entry per CDR3 protein. The sample carries fewer than 300,000 distinct CDR3 sequences, 7.5% to 9% recorded once. This clonotype was counted ten times or more. What it recognizes is unknown. Indicated time point: pre-sensitization, week 0. Documented treatment: therapeutic diphenylcyclopropenone sensitization with weekly scalp DPC. The clonotype was recovered from a man aged 18 to 30 with alopecia areata. Some clones in this sample may be carry-over from other donors' samples. This material consisted of whole blood, taken in connection with sensitization to the hapten diphenylcyclopropenone (DPC).

CDR3 bases: TGCGCCAGCAGTGAGTCGTTTATACCGTCCCACGAGCAGTACTTC. Its protein product is CASSESFIPSHEQYF. V usage is TRBV10-1 and J usage is TRBJ2-7; D is undetermined. The CDR3 consists of 15 residues. Trimming removed 0 bases from V and 5 bases from J, with 14 bases in between. The germline gives CDR1 WNHNN, CDR2 SYGVQD (reference sequence).